The 9 T cell receptor beta chains below all came from one sample that was sequenced in a study of T cell repertoires in cytomegalovirus infection. TCRdb re-called the reads through MiXCR, storing one row per CDR3 protein. The sample records 680,000 or so distinct CDR3 sequences, 35% to 45% being singletons. Sequencing input: PBMCs. These receptors all stem from a human donor in good health (CMV status not recorded). Some clones in this sample may be carry-over from other donors' samples.

This clonotype turned up a few times. CDR3 coding DNA: TGTGCCAGTAGTCCCCAGGACAGGGCCGCCTACGAGCAGTACTTC. As protein: CASSPQDRAAYEQYF. V and J are TRBV19 and TRBJ2-7; TRBD1 agrees at 8 bases. From germline, CDR1 is LNHDA and CDR2 SQIVND (reference sequence). V shed 5 bases and J 2 bases; nucleotides not matched to a gene: 8. The CDR3 is 15 amino acids.

The rearrangement links TRBV10-3 to TRBJ1-2; D not resolved. In germline, CDR1 is ENHRY, CDR2 SYGVKD. Trimming left V 3 bases short and J 3 bases short, with 14 bases between. The CDR3 runs to 15 residues. CDR3 nucleotide sequence: TGTGCCATCAGTGAACGAGGGCGCGGTCACTATGGCTACACCTTC. It specifies CAISERGRGHYGYTF.

This clonotype was found a few times. The V and J genes are TRBV4-1 and TRBJ1-1, with D uncertain. Germline V lookup: CDR1 MGHRA, CDR2 YSYEKL. V lost 0 bases and J lost 1, with 12 bases in between. This CDR3 has 16 amino acids. CDR3 residues: CASSQEGRSGNTEAFF. DNA for the CDR3: TGCGCCAGCAGCCAAGAAGGGCGATCGGGGAACACTGAAGCTTTCTTT.

This clonotype was detected only once. The CDR3 coding sequence is TGTGCCAGCAATGGTAAGGGACAGGGGTTGCACGAGCAGTACTTC. Its protein product is CASNGKGQGLHEQYF. The chain joins TRBV2 to TRBJ2-7; the match to TRBD1 covers 10 bases. CDR3 length equals 15 residues. The ends lost 7 bases at V and 5 bases at J; junction bases unmatched: 11. In germline, CDR1 is SNHLY, CDR2 FYNNEI.

J is TRBJ2-7 and V is TRBV14; 9 nucleotides match TRBD1. From germline, CDR1 is SGHDN and CDR2 FVKESK. J lost 5 bases, V lost 1 base, and 9 bases had no gene match. The CDR3 spans 16 residues. The CDR3 DNA is TGTGCCAGCAGCCAAGTTAACTGGACAGGGGAGGACGAGCAGTACTTC. This encodes CASSQVNWTGEDEQYF. The whole variable domain, filled in from reference TRBV14 and TRBJ2-7, reads EAGVTQFPSHSVIEKGQTVTLRCDPISGHDNLYWYRRVMGKEIKFLLHFVKESKQDESGMPNNRFLAERTGGTYSTLKVQPAELEDSGVYFCASSQVNWTGEDEQYFGPGTRLTVT.

This clonotype came up a few times. Only one base separates this from a far larger clonotype, so it likely reflects a read error. The chain uses TRBV5-4 and TRBJ1-1; tentatively, D is TRBD1 (6 bases). The germline V gene has CDR1 SGHNT and CDR2 YYREEE (reference sequence). The CDR3 spans 13 residues. V lost 5 bases, J lost 1 base, and 9 bases lay in between. CDR3 in amino acids: CASRLQGNTEAFF. The DNA of the CDR3 is TGTGCCAGCAGATTACAGGGGAACACTGAAGCTTTCTTT. Filled out from reference TRBV5-4 and TRBJ1-1, the complete variable domain reads ETGVTQSPTHLIKTRGQQVTLRCSSQSGHNTVSWYQQALGQGPQFIFQYYREEENGRGNFPPRFSGLQFPNYSSELNVNALELDDSALYLCASRLQGNTEAFFGQGTRLTVV.

This clonotype was detected only a few times. The chain employs TRBV20-1 and TRBJ1-2; TRBD1 agrees at 8 bases. The CDR3 totals 12 residues. Per the germline V gene, CDR1 is DFQATT and CDR2 is SNEGSKA (reference sequence). Unmatched junction bases numbered 5, after V lost 3 bases and J lost 8 bases. CDR3 sequence: CSASRTGGGYTF. CDR3 coding DNA: TGCAGTGCTAGTAGAACAGGGGGAGGCTACACCTTC.

In its sample, this clonotype was seen a few times. The chain joins TRBV19 to TRBJ2-1; 10 nucleotides align to TRBD2. CDR1 and CDR2 (germline): LNHDA, SQIVND (reference sequence). Losses at the gene ends were 6 bases for V and 13 bases for J; bases not matched to a gene: 12. The CDR3 has 14 amino acids. CDR3 sequence reads: CASRQREGGPRQFF. The CDR3 region has the DNA TGTGCCAGTAGACAGCGGGAGGGCGGTCCTAGACAGTTCTTC.

This clonotype came up a few times. The rearrangement joins TRBV12-3 or TRBV12-4 to TRBJ2-7; 8 bases are a match to TRBD2. V gave up 6 bases and J gave up 3 bases; unmatched junction bases: 10. The CDR3 covers 15 residues. For the CDR3, the DNA is TGTGCCAGCAGGCACACTAGCGGCCAGTTCTACGAGCAGTACTTC. Translating gives CASRHTSGQFYEQYF.